These T cell receptor beta chains were read from a single sample in a study of shared clonotypes between healthy human individuals. This table comes from immunoSEQ multiplex PCR, and its TCRdb copy is limited to in-frame clones, with some not included. Of roughly 2.6 million clones listed, approximately 92% are singletons. The sequenced sample consisted of naive CD4+ T cells sorted from blood. The receptors were sampled from a man between 18 and 29 years old in good health. Each CDR3 is given with its conserved first and last residue. Each record gives: CDR3 DNA, CDR3 protein, V gene, J gene, D gene. D genes are given only for firm matches.

DNA: TGTGCCAGCAGATCTAGCGGGGGAAACACCGGGGAGCTGTTTTTT
CDR3: CASRSSGGNTGELFF
V: TRBV2
J: TRBJ2-2
D: TRBD2

DNA: TGTGCCAGCAGGTCCGGGACAGGAGGCACTGAAGCTTTCTTT
CDR3: CASRSGTGGTEAFF
V: TRBV7-3
J: TRBJ1-1
D: TRBD1

DNA: TGTGCCAGCGGGTCCCTAGCGGGAGAGAATGAGCAGTTCTTC
CDR3: CASGSLAGENEQFF
V: TRBV2
J: TRBJ2-1
D: TRBD2

DNA: TGTGCCAGTAGTCTTTGGCAGAGCACAGATACGCAGTATTTT
CDR3: CASSLWQSTDTQYF
V: TRBV19
J: TRBJ2-3
D: NA

DNA: TGTGCCACCGCCTCCCAGGGTAGGAGCGCCGGGGAGCTGTTTTTT
CDR3: CATASQGRSAGELFF
V: TRBV28
J: TRBJ2-2
D: NA

DNA: TGTGCCAGCAGCTTGGGGGCAGCGGAATATAGCAATCAGCCCCAGCATTTT
CDR3: CASSLGAAEYSNQPQHF
V: TRBV5-5
J: TRBJ1-5
D: NA

DNA: TGTGCCAGCCGGGGCTCTAATGAAAAACTGTTTTTT
CDR3: CASRGSNEKLFF
V: TRBV28
J: TRBJ1-4
D: NA

DNA: TGTGCCAGTAGTGCATTACAGGGGACCCACTATGGCTACACCTTC
CDR3: CASSALQGTHYGYTF
V: TRBV19
J: TRBJ1-2
D: TRBD1

DNA: TGCGCCAGCAGCTTGGGCGGGCAGAGCTATGGCTACACCTTC
CDR3: CASSLGGQSYGYTF
V: TRBV5-1
J: TRBJ1-2
D: NA

DNA: TGCGCCAGCAGCCAAGATGAGGCAGGTACCTACGAGCAGTACTTC
CDR3: CASSQDEAGTYEQYF
V: TRBV4-1
J: TRBJ2-7
D: NA

DNA: TGTGCCAGCAGCCGATATTGGGGGACTAGCAATATCGGGCAGTTCTTC
CDR3: CASSRYWGTSNIGQFF
V: TRBV5-5
J: TRBJ2-1
D: TRBD2

DNA: TGTGCCAGCAGCTTAGATCTGGGGCCAAAAGAGACCCAGTACTTC
CDR3: CASSLDLGPKETQYF
V: TRBV7-9
J: TRBJ2-5
D: NA

DNA: TGTGCCAGCAGTTACTCAAGGGTGAACACTGAAGCTTTCTTT
CDR3: CASSYSRVNTEAFF
V: TRBV6-6
J: TRBJ1-1
D: NA

DNA: TGTGCCAGCAGCTATGAGGGCGTCTATGGCTACACCTTC
CDR3: CASSYEGVYGYTF
V: TRBV7-2
J: TRBJ1-2
D: NA

DNA: TGTGCCTGGAGACGTAACAGGGAGAGGAACACTGAAGCTTTCTTT
CDR3: CAWRRNRERNTEAFF
V: TRBV30
J: TRBJ1-1
D: NA